A single sample is the source of the 27 T cell receptor beta chains below, sequenced in a study of cytomegalovirus exposure and HLA in healthy donors. PCR used 60 Vbeta primers and 13 Jbeta primers. The repertoire was sequenced with immunoSEQ multiplex PCR; TCRdb's copy has only in-frame clones and lacks some. Counted here are 110,000 to 150,000 clones, approximately 79% occurring once; the ten biggest clones make up over 1%. Material: PBMCs. These receptors were collected from a female donor in good health and CMV-seronegative.

The chain combines TRBV28 with TRBJ1-5; weak D call: TRBD1 (5 bases). This CDR3 has 13 amino acids. V dropped 3 bases and J dropped 8 bases, with 11 bases sitting between them. Germline V gene sequence: CDR1 MDHEN, CDR2 SYDVKM. For the CDR3, the DNA is TGTGCCAGCAGTTTGACAGCGCCAAAGCCCCAGCATTTT. This encodes CASSLTAPKPQHF.

Comments on this clone: Other DNA sequences in the same sample also yield this CDR3. The J gene is TRBJ1-1, the V gene TRBV2; tentative D call: TRBD1 (5 bases). Germline V lookup: CDR1 SNHLY, CDR2 FYNNEI. The length of the CDR3 is 13 residues. V lost 4 bases and J lost 1, with 7 bases in between. In DNA form, the CDR3 reads TGTGCCAGCAGTGGGAGGGGGAACACTGAAGCTTTCTTT. Its protein product is CASSGRGNTEAFF.

The rearrangement uses TRBV28 and TRBJ1-4; D possibly corresponds to TRBD1 (5 bases). Germline CDR1 and CDR2: MDHEN and SYDVKM. This CDR3 has 14 amino acids. V was pared by 5 bases and J by 3 bases, with 10 bases between. Written as DNA, the CDR3 is TGTGCCAGCAGTCACCGGGACTCTAATGAAAAACTGTTTTTT. Protein sequence: CASSHRDSNEKLFF.

The rearrangement uses TRBV15 and TRBJ1-4; possible D gene TRBD1, 6 bases. CDR1 is LNHNV, CDR2 YYDKDF, per germline (reference sequence). The CDR3 is 13 amino acids. V lost 3 bases, J lost 7 bases, and 9 bases lay in between. CDR3 loop: CATSSSRGEKLFF. The CDR3 nucleotides read TGTGCCACCAGCAGTAGCAGGGGTGAAAAACTGTTTTTT.

The chain employs TRBV27 and TRBJ1-2, with 9 bases that match TRBD1. V lost 5 bases and J lost 8; bases outside the gene matches: 6. Germline V CDR1 and CDR2: MNHEY, SMNVEV (reference sequence). The CDR3 consists of 13 residues. The CDR3 region is CASSEQGAVGYTF. CDR3 DNA sequence: TGTGCCAGCAGTGAACAGGGGGCCGTCGGCTACACCTTC.

V gene TRBV2 combines with J gene TRBJ2-7; possibly TRBD2 for D (6 bases). Germline V lookup: CDR1 SNHLY, CDR2 FYNNEI. Trimming removed 8 bases at V and 2 bases at J, with 10 bases between. This CDR3 has 12 residues. The CDR3 sequence: CASRDSAYEQYF. The CDR3, as DNA: TGTGCCAGCCGGGACTCAGCCTACGAGCAGTACTTC.

The J gene is TRBJ1-2, the V gene TRBV2; tentatively, D is TRBD1 (5 bases). V was cut by 11 bases and J by 2 bases, with 15 bases left in between. Germline V CDR1 and CDR2: SNHLY, FYNNEI. This CDR3 spans 13 amino acids. The CDR3 loop is CALRTPMNYGYTF. CDR3 coding DNA: TGTGCCTTACGGACACCTATGAACTATGGCTACACCTTC.

The V call is TRBV4-2, the J call TRBJ1-1, with D possibly being TRBD1 (5 bases). Looked up from germline, CDR1 is LGHNA and CDR2 is YNFKEQ. Trimming removed 0 bases at V and 3 bases at J, with 11 bases between. This CDR3 has 15 residues. The chain's CDR3 is CASSQDSQGDTEAFF. CDR3 nucleotide sequence: TGTGCCAGCAGCCAAGATTCCCAGGGTGACACTGAAGCTTTCTTT.

The chain's CDR3 is CASSLGGVGDQPQHF. DNA of the CDR3: TGTGCCAGCAGCTTAGGGGGGGTCGGGGATCAGCCCCAGCATTTT. The V and J genes are TRBV7-9 and TRBJ1-5; tentative D call: TRBD1 (5 bases). This CDR3 has 15 residues. CDR1 is SEHNR, CDR2 FQNEAQ, per germline (reference sequence). Trimming took 1 base from V and 5 from J, leaving 12 bases between them.

The V gene is TRBV6-1, the J gene TRBJ2-7; 8 bases match TRBD2. Trimming at V came to 6 bases and at J to 7 bases, leaving 14 bases not matched to a gene. The CDR3 totals 15 residues. The germline gives CDR1 MNHNS, CDR2 SASEGT. CDR3 coding DNA: TGTGCCAGCAGGCTTACTAGCGGAGGGTTCGGAGAGCAGTACTTC. It translates to CASRLTSGGFGEQYF.

This rearrangement joins TRBV14 to TRBJ2-5; no reliable D call. In germline, CDR1 is SGHDN, CDR2 FVKESK. Trimming pared 1 base from V and 0 bases from J, leaving 9 bases between. This CDR3 contains 15 residues. This chain's CDR3 is CASSQARSYQETQYF. DNA of the CDR3: TGTGCCAGCAGCCAAGCTCGCAGTTACCAAGAGACCCAGTACTTC. The full variable domain, completed using reference TRBV14 and TRBJ2-5, is EAGVTQFPSHSVIEKGQTVTLRCDPISGHDNLYWYRRVMGKEIKFLLHFVKESKQDESGMPNNRFLAERTGGTYSTLKVQPAELEDSGVYFCASSQARSYQETQYFGPGTRLLVL.

Only a few counts were recorded for this clone. V usage is TRBV18 and J usage is TRBJ2-7; 11 nucleotides line up with TRBD2. CDR1 and CDR2 from the germline V gene are KGHSH and LQKENI. This CDR3 region has 15 residues. The trim removed 1 base at V and 2 bases at J, leaving 1 base unmatched. The CDR3 sequence: CASSPLGLAAYEQYF. The CDR3 nucleotides read TGTGCCAGCTCACCACTGGGACTAGCGGCCTACGAGCAGTACTTC.

This chain connects TRBV9 to TRBJ1-2; 7 nucleotides agree with TRBD1. Germline V lookup: CDR1 SGDLS, CDR2 YYNGEE. The CDR3 has 14 amino acids. V dropped 3 bases and J dropped 5; count of bases not matched to a gene: 7. The CDR3 reads CASSAQGETYGYTF. The CDR3 coding sequence is TGTGCCAGCAGCGCCCAGGGGGAAACGTATGGCTACACCTTC.

The chain combines TRBV5-1 with TRBJ2-7; 13 nucleotides line up with TRBD2. Germline lookup yields CDR1 SGHRS and CDR2 YFSETQ. V gave up 2 bases and J gave up 5 bases; unmatched junction bases: 1. The CDR3 length is 14 residues. The CDR3 loop is CASSFGTSGDEQYF. The CDR3 nucleotides read TGCGCCAGCAGCTTCGGGACTAGCGGGGACGAGCAGTACTTC.

This chain uses TRBV28 with TRBJ1-1, with TRBD1 matching over 10 bases. This CDR3 is built from 13 residues. Trimming removed 4 bases from V and 6 bases from J; junction bases left unmatched: 2. Germline CDR1 reads MDHEN; CDR2 reads SYDVKM. Here the CDR3 reads CASSWDRGPEAFF. DNA for the CDR3: TGTGCCAGCAGTTGGGACAGGGGCCCTGAAGCTTTCTTT.

The rearrangement links TRBV7-9 to TRBJ2-5; TRBD1 agrees at 8 bases. The V gene end was trimmed by 6 bases and the J gene end by 4 bases; junction bases not matched to a gene: 10. Germline values: CDR1 SEHNR, CDR2 FQNEAQ (reference sequence). The CDR3 runs to 15 residues. CDR3 residues: CASRPYRGSSETQYF. The CDR3 DNA sequence: TGTGCCAGCAGGCCCTACAGGGGGAGTTCAGAGACCCAGTACTTC.

This sequence joins TRBV28 and TRBJ2-4, with 9 nucleotides matching TRBD1. The germline gives CDR1 MDHEN, CDR2 SYDVKM. The CDR3 consists of 15 residues. J gave up 2 bases and V 9 bases, and 8 bases lay outside the gene matches. CDR3: CASPTGGASKNIQYF. The CDR3 DNA reads as TGTGCCAGTCCTACAGGGGGCGCGTCCAAAAACATTCAGTACTTC.

The chain combines TRBV5-6 with TRBJ1-4; 7 bases align to TRBD1. Trimming cost V 2 bases and J 4 bases; bases outside gene matches: 2. The V gene's germline CDR1 is SGHDT and CDR2 YYEEEE. The CDR3 totals 14 residues. The CDR3 nucleotides are TGTGCCAGCAGCTTACAGGGGTTTAATGAAAAACTGTTTTTT. This encodes CASSLQGFNEKLFF.

The CDR3 DNA reads TGTGCCATCAGTGTCTCCGGGACAGGAGACGAGCAGTACTTC. Its translation: CAISVSGTGDEQYF. The chain carries TRBV10-3 and TRBJ2-7; 8 bases align to TRBD1. The CDR3 runs 14 residues. The germline CDR1 and CDR2 sequences are ENHRY and SYGVKD. After removal of 4 bases from V and 5 bases from J, the junction contained 7 bases not matched to a gene.

V usage is TRBV6-1 and J usage is TRBJ1-2; tentatively, D is TRBD1 (5 bases). CDR3 length: 14 residues. V shed 7 bases and J shed 2 bases, with 14 bases lying between them. Germline V gives CDR1 MNHNS, CDR2 SASEGT. The CDR3 DNA follows: TGTGCCAGCACTGAGGCAGGGATAAACTATGGCTACACCTTC. Amino acids: CASTEAGINYGYTF.

The chain links TRBV5-1 to TRBJ1-2; unclear D gene. Germline CDR1 is SGHRS and CDR2 is YFSETQ. V lost 0 bases, J lost 6 bases, and 9 bases lay in between. There are 13 residues in the CDR3. CDR3 region: CASSLALEDGYTF. The CDR3 DNA reads TGCGCCAGCAGCTTGGCTTTGGAGGATGGCTACACCTTC.

This chain uses TRBV11-2 with TRBJ1-1; D call uncertain. The CDR3 runs to 13 residues. The ends were cut back, 2 bases at V and 6 bases at J, with 10 bases in the middle. The germline CDR1 and CDR2 sequences are SGHAT and FQNNGV. CDR3: CASSLTFSAEAFF. DNA for the CDR3: TGTGCCAGCAGCTTAACTTTCTCCGCTGAAGCTTTCTTT. The full variable domain, in which reference TRBV11-2 and TRBJ1-1 provide the parts outside the CDR3, is EAGVAQSPRYKIIEKRQSVAFWCNPISGHATLYWYQQILGQGPKLLIQFQNNGVVDDSQLPKDRFSAERLKGVDSTLKIQPAKLEDSAVYLCASSLTFSAEAFFGQGTRLTVV.

The V gene is TRBV27, the J gene TRBJ2-1; TRBD2 might be the D (5 bases). Per germline, CDR1 MNHEY and CDR2 SMNVEV (reference sequence). The CDR3 has 16 residues. V lost 1 base, J lost 9 bases, and 19 bases lay in between. CDR3 in DNA: TGTGCCAGCAGTTTATACTCTCCCGTCAGCGAGGGTGAGCAGTTCTTC. Translation: CASSLYSPVSEGEQFF.

J is TRBJ1-1 and V is TRBV29-1, with D unclear. CDR3 length: 12 amino acids. CDR1 is SQVTM, CDR2 ANQGSEA, per germline. Trimming cost V 5 bases and J 7 bases, with 14 bases left between them. The CDR3 reads CSVSDTRYEAFF. In DNA, the CDR3 is TGCAGCGTTTCCGACACCCGTTATGAAGCTTTCTTT. Looking up the rest from reference TRBV29-1 and TRBJ1-1 gives the full variable domain: SAVISQKPSRDICQRGTSLTIQCQVDSQVTMMFWYRQQPGQSLTLIATANQGSEATYESGFVIDKFPISRPNLTFSTLTVSNMSPEDSSIYLCSVSDTRYEAFFGQGTRLTVV.

The V and J genes are TRBV29-1 and TRBJ2-1; no clear D gene. This CDR3 contains 11 residues. CDR1 and CDR2 (germline): SQVTM, ANQGSEA. The V end lost 5 bases, the J end lost 5 bases, and 7 bases lay between the germline ends. In DNA form, the CDR3 reads TGCAGCGTTCTTACAGACAATGAGCAGTTCTTC. It translates to CSVLTDNEQFF.

This clone occurred a few times. The chain uses TRBV25-1 and TRBJ2-3; D might be TRBD2 (5 bases). V lost 9 bases and J 0 bases, leaving 19 bases between the germline ends. CDR1 and CDR2 from the germline V gene are MGHDK and SYGVNS. The CDR3 covers 16 residues. This CDR3 reads CASSSWGVSSTDTQYF. Here the CDR3 DNA reads TGTGCCAGTAGTTCGTGGGGAGTGAGTAGCACAGATACGCAGTATTTT.

The CDR3 is CAISESLGGQYTEAFF. The CDR3 DNA reads as TGTGCCATCAGTGAGTCATTAGGCGGACAATACACTGAAGCTTTCTTT. This chain links TRBV10-3 with TRBJ1-1; weak D call: TRBD1 (5 bases). Trimming stripped 0 bases from V and 3 bases from J, with 14 bases between. This CDR3 has 16 residues. The germline V gene has CDR1 ENHRY and CDR2 SYGVKD.